Detailed here is one T cell receptor (beta chain). This sample is part of a study of T cell changes during pregnancy in multiple sclerosis. The CDR3 covers 14 residues. Trimming removed 5 bases at V and 9 bases at J, with 14 bases between. Germline CDR1 SGHAT, CDR2 FQNNGV. TCRdb's table, derived via immunoSEQ multiplex PCR, lists solely in-frame clones and lacks some. The sample lists about 59,000 clones, approximately 91% occurring once. The specimen was peripheral blood, collected in the second trimester of pregnancy. The chain joins TRBV11-2 to TRBJ1-6, with D tentatively TRBD1 (5 bases). This TCR was sampled from a female donor with multiple sclerosis, enrolled in a pregnancy study. CDR3 sequence (DNA): TGTGCCAGCAGCCCGACGACAGCGTTTTCACCCCTCCACTTT. This encodes CASSPTTAFSPLHF.